The clone carrying this T cell receptor (beta chain) has just a few counts. What it binds is unknown. The CDR3 is 12 residues long. From germline, CDR1 is SNHLY and CDR2 FYNNEI. Trimming took 11 bases from V and 3 from J, leaving 13 bases between them. The repertoire was sequenced with immunoSEQ multiplex PCR; TCRdb's copy has only in-frame clones and lacks some. The sample shows 110,000 or so clones, about 84% of them seen only once. This specimen belongs to a study of cytomegalovirus exposure and HLA in healthy donors. Points from the study as a whole: The majority of TCR sequences were rare, yet some public TCRs appeared in many donors.

The genes are TRBV2 and TRBJ1-2, with D perhaps matching TRBD1 (5 bases). The specimen was PBMCs. The clonotype originates from a man younger than 35 in good health and CMV-seronegative. CDR3 DNA: TGTGCCGGACACGGGAGTTACTATGGCTACACCTTC. It yields the protein CAGHGSYYGYTF.